These 7 T cell receptor beta chains were sequenced from one sample in a study of OX40 agonist ivuxolimab in advanced cancers. Clones were read by immunoSEQ multiplex PCR, and TCRdb kept only the in-frame ones, dropping some. Counted here are some 83,000 clones, 90% occurring once; the ten biggest clones make up approximately 0.7%. The sequenced sample was CD4+ or CD8+ T cells sorted from blood, obtained in a trial of the OX40 agonist ivuxolimab. These receptors all stem from an adult with an advanced solid tumor such as melanoma, head and neck, liver or kidney cancer.

The CDR3 is CSAADYNEQFF. CDR3 DNA sequence: TGCAGTGCGGCGGACTACAATGAGCAGTTCTTC. The chain uses TRBV20-1 and TRBJ2-1; no clear D gene. The CDR3 has 11 residues. The ends were cut back, 6 bases at V and 3 bases at J, with 6 bases in the middle. Looked up from germline, CDR1 is DFQATT and CDR2 is SNEGSKA (reference sequence).

The chain links TRBV4-3 to TRBJ2-1; no definite D call. The germline gives CDR1 LGHNA, CDR2 YSLEER. V dropped 0 bases and J dropped 4 bases, with 13 bases sitting between them. The CDR3 sequence is 16 residues long. Here the CDR3 DNA reads TGCGCCAGCAGCCAAGATACCCAGACCCGATACAATGAGCAGTTCTTC. It specifies CASSQDTQTRYNEQFF.

This rearrangement joins TRBV6-1 to TRBJ2-5, with D unresolved. The CDR3 length is 13 residues. Trimming left V 8 bases short and J 5 bases short, with 15 bases between. Germline-derived CDR1 and CDR2 are MNHNS and SASEGT. The chain's CDR3 is CASVRWLGETQYF. The CDR3 DNA reads as TGTGCCAGCGTCCGATGGCTTGGGGAGACCCAGTACTTC.

V and J are TRBV5-4 and TRBJ1-6; maybe TRBD1 (5 bases). Germline loops: CDR1 SGHNT, CDR2 YYREEE (reference sequence). This CDR3 spans 15 amino acids. V dropped 3 bases and J dropped 8 bases, with 15 bases sitting between them. DNA of the CDR3: TGTGCCAGCAGCTCCCAGGGACCCAGCGATTCACCCCTCCACTTT. Its protein is CASSSQGPSDSPLHF.

V usage is TRBV7-2 and J usage is TRBJ1-4; D not certain. Trimming pared 6 bases from V and 3 bases from J, leaving 5 bases between. The CDR3 has 12 residues. Germline assignment: CDR1 SGHTA and CDR2 FQGNSA. The CDR3 reads CASRAPNEKLFF. As DNA, the CDR3 is TGTGCCAGCAGGGCCCCTAATGAAAAACTGTTTTTT.

V is TRBV6-1 and J is TRBJ2-2, with 11 bases fitting TRBD2. Per the germline V gene, CDR1 is MNHNS and CDR2 is SASEGT. The CDR3 has 15 residues. V was clipped by 7 bases and J by 4 bases; unmatched bases: 5. The CDR3 loop reads CASKIAGGFTGELFF. The CDR3 nucleotides are TGTGCCAGCAAAATAGCGGGAGGGTTCACCGGGGAGCTGTTTTTT.

The rearrangement joins TRBV28 to TRBJ1-5; D is uncertain. The CDR3 length is 16 residues. The V end lost 3 bases, the J end lost 4 bases, and 16 bases lay between the germline ends. Germline CDR1 MDHEN, CDR2 SYDVKM. In nucleotides, the CDR3 is TGTGCCAGCAGTTTCGGCGCGGAGGCTTGGAATCAGCCCCAGCATTTT. Amino acid sequence: CASSFGAEAWNQPQHF.